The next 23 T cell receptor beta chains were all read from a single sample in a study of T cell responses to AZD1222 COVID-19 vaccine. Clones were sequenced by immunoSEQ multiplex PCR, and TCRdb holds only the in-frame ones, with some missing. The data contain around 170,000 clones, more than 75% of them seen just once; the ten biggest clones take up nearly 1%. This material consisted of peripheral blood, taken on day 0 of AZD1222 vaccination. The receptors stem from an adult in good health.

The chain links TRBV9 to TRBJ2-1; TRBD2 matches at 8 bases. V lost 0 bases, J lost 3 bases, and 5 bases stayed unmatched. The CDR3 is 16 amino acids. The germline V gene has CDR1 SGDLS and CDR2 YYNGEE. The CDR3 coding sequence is TGTGCCAGCAGCGTAGAGGTAGCGGGAAGCTACAATGAGCAGTTCTTC. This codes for CASSVEVAGSYNEQFF.

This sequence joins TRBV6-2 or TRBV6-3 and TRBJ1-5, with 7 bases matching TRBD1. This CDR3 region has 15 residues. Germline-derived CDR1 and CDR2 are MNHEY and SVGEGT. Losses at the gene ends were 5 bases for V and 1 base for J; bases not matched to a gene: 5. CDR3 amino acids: CASSQRQGSNQPQHF. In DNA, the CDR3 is TGTGCCAGCAGTCAACGACAGGGAAGCAATCAGCCCCAGCATTTT.

CDR3 loop: CASSSTGTPGFNTEAFF. CDR3 coding DNA: TGCGCCAGCAGCTCAACGGGGACACCAGGATTTAACACTGAAGCTTTCTTT. The chain links TRBV5-1 to TRBJ1-1, with a tentative D call TRBD1 (6 bases). Looked up from germline, CDR1 is SGHRS and CDR2 is YFSETQ. This CDR3 is built from 17 residues. Trimming stripped 3 bases from V and 2 bases from J, with 20 bases between.

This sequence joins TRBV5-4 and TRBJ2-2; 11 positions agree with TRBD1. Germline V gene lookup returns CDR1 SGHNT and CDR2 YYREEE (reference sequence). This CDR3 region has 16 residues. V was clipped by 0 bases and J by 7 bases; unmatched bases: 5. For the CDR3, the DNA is TGTGCCAGCAGCTTGGTGGACAGGGGGCAAGGCGGGGAGCTGTTTTTT. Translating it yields CASSLVDRGQGGELFF.

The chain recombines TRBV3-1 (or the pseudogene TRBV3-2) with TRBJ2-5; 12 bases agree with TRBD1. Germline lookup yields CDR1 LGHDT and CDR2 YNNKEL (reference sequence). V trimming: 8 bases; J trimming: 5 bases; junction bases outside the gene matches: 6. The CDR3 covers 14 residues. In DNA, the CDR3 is TGTGCCAGCTCCGGGACAGGGGGCAGGGAGACCCAGTACTTC. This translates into CASSGTGGRETQYF.

This chain's CDR3 is CASSTQGGWAKNIQYF. The CDR3 DNA reads TGTGCCAGCAGTACGCAGGGGGGATGGGCCAAAAACATTCAGTACTTC. The genes are TRBV27 and TRBJ2-4; D perhaps matches TRBD1 (7 bases). The CDR3 runs to 16 residues. Germline V CDR1 and CDR2: MNHEY, SMNVEV (reference sequence). The ends were cut back, 5 bases at V and 1 base at J, with 15 bases in the middle.

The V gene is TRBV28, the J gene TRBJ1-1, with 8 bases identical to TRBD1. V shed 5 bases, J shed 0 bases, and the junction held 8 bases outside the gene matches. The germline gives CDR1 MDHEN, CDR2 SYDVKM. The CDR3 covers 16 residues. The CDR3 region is CASSKDRGPLNTEAFF. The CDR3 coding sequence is TGTGCCAGCAGTAAAGACAGGGGCCCCCTGAACACTGAAGCTTTCTTT.

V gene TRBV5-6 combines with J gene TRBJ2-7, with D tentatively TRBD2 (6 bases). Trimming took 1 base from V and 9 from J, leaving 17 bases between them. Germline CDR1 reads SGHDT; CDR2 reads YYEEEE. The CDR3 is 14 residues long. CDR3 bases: TGTGCCAGCAGCTTGAGAACTACAGTGGGGGGGCAGTACTTC. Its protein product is CASSLRTTVGGQYF.

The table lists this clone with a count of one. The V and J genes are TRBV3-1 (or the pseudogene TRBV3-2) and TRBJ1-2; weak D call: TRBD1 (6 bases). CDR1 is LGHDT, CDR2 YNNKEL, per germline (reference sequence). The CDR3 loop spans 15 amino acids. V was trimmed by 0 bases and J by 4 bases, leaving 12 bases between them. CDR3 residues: CASSQDRNRVYGYTF. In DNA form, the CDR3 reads TGTGCCAGCAGCCAAGATAGGAACAGGGTCTATGGCTACACCTTC.

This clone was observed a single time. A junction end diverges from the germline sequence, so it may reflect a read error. The CDR3 region has the DNA TGTGCCAGCAGCCGGGACGTGTCGGGCGGAACCTTT. Encoded protein: CASSRDVSGGTF. The chain joins TRBV7-2 to TRBJ1-1, with D possibly TRBD1 on 5 matching bases. This CDR3 has 12 residues. CDR1 is SGHTA, CDR2 FQGNSA, per germline.

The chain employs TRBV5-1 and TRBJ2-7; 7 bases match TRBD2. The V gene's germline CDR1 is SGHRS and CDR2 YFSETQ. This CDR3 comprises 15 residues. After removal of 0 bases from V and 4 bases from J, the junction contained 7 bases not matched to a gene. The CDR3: CASSLESGVGYEQYF. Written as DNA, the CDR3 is TGCGCCAGCAGCTTGGAAAGCGGGGTAGGATACGAGCAGTACTTC. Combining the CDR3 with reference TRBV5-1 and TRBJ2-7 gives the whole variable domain KAGVTQTPRYLIKTRGQQVTLSCSPISGHRSVSWYQQTPGQGLQFLFEYFSETQRNKGNFPGRFSGRQFSNSRSEMNVSTLELGDSALYLCASSLESGVGYEQYFGPGTRLTVT.

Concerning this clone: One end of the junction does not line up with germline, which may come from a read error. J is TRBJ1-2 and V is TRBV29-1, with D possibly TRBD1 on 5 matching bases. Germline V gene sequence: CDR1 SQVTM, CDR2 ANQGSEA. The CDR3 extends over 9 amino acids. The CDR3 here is CSVDLGVPF. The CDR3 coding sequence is TGCAGCGTTGATCTAGGGGTTCCTTTC.

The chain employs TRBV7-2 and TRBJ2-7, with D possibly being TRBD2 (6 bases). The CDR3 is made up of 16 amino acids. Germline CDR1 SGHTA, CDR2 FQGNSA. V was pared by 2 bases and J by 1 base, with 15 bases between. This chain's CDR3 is CASSLSRAGPSYEQYF. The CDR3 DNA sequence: TGTGCCAGCAGCTTATCCCGGGCGGGACCTTCCTACGAGCAGTACTTC.

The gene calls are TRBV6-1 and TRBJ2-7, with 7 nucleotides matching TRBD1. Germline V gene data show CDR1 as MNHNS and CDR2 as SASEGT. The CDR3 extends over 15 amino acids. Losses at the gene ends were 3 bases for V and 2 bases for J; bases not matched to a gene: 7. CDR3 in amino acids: CASSDLAGGTYEQYF. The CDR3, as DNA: TGTGCCAGCAGTGATTTGGCAGGGGGAACCTACGAGCAGTACTTC.

The CDR3: CASSQERRGSSQQYF. CDR3 in DNA: TGTGCCAGCAGCCAAGAGAGGCGCGGGAGTTCACAGCAGTACTTC. This chain uses TRBV3-1 (or the pseudogene TRBV3-2) with TRBJ2-7; the match to TRBD2 covers 7 bases. Germline lookup yields CDR1 LGHDT and CDR2 YNNKEL (reference sequence). After removal of 0 bases from V and 8 bases from J, the junction contained 10 bases not matched to a gene. The CDR3 loop spans 15 amino acids.

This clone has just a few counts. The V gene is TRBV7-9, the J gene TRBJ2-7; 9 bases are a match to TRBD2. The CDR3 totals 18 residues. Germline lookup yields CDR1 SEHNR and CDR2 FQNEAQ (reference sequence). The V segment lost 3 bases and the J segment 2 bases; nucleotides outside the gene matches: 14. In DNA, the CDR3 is TGTGCCAGCAGCTTTCGACCGGGGGCGGGAGGGATAACCTACGAGCAGTACTTC. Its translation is CASSFRPGAGGITYEQYF.

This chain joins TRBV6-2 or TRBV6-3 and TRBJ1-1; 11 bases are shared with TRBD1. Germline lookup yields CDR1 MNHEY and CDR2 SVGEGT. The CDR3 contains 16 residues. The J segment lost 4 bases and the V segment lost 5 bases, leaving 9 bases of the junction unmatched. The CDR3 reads CASSNRDRGMGTEAFF. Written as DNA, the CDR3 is TGTGCCAGCAGTAACCGGGACAGGGGGATGGGCACTGAAGCTTTCTTT.

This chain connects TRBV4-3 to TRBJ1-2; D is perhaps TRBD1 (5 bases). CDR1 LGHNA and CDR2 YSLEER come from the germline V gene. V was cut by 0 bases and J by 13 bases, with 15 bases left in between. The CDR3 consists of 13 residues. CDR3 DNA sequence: TGCGCCAGCAGCCAAGATTCCGGGACTAGTTGCACCTTC. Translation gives CASSQDSGTSCTF.

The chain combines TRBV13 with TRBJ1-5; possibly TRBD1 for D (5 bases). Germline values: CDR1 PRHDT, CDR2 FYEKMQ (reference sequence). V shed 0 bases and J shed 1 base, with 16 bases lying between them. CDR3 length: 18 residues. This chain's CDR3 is CASSLGSRGAGSNQPQHF. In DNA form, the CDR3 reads TGTGCCAGCAGCTTAGGGTCGAGGGGCGCGGGGAGCAATCAGCCCCAGCATTTT.

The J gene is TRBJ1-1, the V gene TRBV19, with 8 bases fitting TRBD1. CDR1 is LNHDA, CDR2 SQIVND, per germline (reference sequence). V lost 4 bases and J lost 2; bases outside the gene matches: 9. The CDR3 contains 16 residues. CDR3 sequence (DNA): TGTGCCAGTAGTAGAGGGACAGGCTGGGGTAACACTGAAGCTTTCTTT. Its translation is CASSRGTGWGNTEAFF.

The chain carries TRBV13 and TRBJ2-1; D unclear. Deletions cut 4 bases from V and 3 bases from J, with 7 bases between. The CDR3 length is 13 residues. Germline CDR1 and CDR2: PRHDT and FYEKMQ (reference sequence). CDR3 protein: CASSSGNYNEQFF. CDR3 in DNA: TGTGCCAGCAGCTCGGGCAACTACAATGAGCAGTTCTTC. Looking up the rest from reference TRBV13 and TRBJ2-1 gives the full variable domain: AAGVIQSPRHLIKEKRETATLKCYPIPRHDTVYWYQQGPGQDPQFLISFYEKMQSDKGSIPDRFSAQQFSDYHSELNMSSLELGDSALYFCASSSGNYNEQFFGPGTRLTVL.

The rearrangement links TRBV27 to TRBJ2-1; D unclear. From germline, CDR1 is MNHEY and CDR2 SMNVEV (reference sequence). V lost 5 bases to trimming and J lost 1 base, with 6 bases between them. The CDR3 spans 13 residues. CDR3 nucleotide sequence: TGTGCCAGCAGTCGGGTGTCCTACAATGAGCAGTTCTTC. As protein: CASSRVSYNEQFF.

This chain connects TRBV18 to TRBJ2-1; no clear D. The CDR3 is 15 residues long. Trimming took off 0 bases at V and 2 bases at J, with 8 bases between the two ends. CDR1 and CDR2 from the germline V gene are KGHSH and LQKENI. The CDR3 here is CASSPPMETYNEQFF. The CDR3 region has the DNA TGTGCCAGCTCACCACCGATGGAGACCTACAATGAGCAGTTCTTC.